The text below deals with one T cell receptor beta chain. The antigen remains undetermined. As TCR cDNA was made by 5'RACE template switching, a universal primer site and UMIs were added. TCRdb reprocessed the 5' RACE reads via MiXCR and lists one record per CDR3 protein. Here the sample spans roughly 250,000 distinct CDR3 sequences, 10% to 15% being singletons. This record comes from a study of T cells after yellow fever vaccination. Findings of the study overall: A small share of clonotypes appeared in both CD4 and CD8 compartments. Re-detected after boosting: most primary clones, 96% of CD4 and 75% to 90% of CD8.

The germline V gene encodes CDR1 MNHEY and CDR2 SVGEGT. Trimming removed 2 bases at V and 3 bases at J, with 9 bases between. CDR3 size: 14 residues. This sequence joins TRBV6-2 or TRBV6-3 and TRBJ2-3; D is perhaps TRBD2 (6 bases). The TCR originated in a man aged 30 to 39 who received the YFV17D yellow fever vaccine. This material consisted of CD4+ T cells sorted from PBMCs, taken 45 days after the yellow fever booster vaccination. CDR3 nucleotide sequence: TGTGCCAGCAGTTACGCGGGAAGGACAGATACGCAGTATTTT. Amino acids: CASSYAGRTDTQYF.